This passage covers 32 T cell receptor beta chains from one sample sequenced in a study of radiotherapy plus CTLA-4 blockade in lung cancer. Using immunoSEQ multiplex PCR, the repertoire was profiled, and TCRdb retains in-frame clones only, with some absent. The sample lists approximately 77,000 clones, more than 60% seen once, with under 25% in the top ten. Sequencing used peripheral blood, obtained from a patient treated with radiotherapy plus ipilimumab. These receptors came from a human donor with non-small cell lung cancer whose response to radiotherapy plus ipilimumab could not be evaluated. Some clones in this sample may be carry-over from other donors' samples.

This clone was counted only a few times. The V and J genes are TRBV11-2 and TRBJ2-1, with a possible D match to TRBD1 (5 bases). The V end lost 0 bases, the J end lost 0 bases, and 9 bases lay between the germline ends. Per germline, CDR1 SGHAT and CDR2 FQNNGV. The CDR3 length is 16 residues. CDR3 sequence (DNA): TGTGCCAGCAGCTTAGATGGGGCGAGCTCCTACAATGAGCAGTTCTTC. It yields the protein CASSLDGASSYNEQFF.

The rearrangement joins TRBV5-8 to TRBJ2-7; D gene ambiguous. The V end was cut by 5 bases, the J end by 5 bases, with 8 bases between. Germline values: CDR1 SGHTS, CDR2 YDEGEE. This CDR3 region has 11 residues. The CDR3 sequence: CASRRLDEQYF. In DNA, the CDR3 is TGTGCCAGCAGGCGTCTCGACGAGCAGTACTTC.

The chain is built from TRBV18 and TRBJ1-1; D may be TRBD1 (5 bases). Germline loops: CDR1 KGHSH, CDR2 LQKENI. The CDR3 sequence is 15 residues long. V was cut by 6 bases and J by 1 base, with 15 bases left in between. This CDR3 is CASSQGPGGNTEAFF. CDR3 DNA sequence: TGTGCCAGCTCCCAGGGTCCCGGGGGGAACACTGAAGCTTTCTTT.

The CDR3 loop is CASSWGGDLLYEQYF. DNA for the CDR3: TGCGCCAGCAGCTGGGGCGGGGACTTACTGTATGAGCAGTACTTC. The chain couples TRBV5-1 to TRBJ2-7, with D perhaps matching TRBD2 (6 bases). Between the trimmed V and J ends, which lost 3 bases and 7 bases, there was a span of 20 bases. This CDR3 spans 15 amino acids. Germline assignment: CDR1 SGHRS and CDR2 YFSETQ.

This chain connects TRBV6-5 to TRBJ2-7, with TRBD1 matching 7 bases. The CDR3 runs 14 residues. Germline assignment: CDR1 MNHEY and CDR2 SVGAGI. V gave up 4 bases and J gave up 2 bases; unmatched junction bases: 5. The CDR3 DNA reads TGTGCCAGCAGTTTACGTGGGACAGCCTACGAGCAGTACTTC. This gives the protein CASSLRGTAYEQYF.

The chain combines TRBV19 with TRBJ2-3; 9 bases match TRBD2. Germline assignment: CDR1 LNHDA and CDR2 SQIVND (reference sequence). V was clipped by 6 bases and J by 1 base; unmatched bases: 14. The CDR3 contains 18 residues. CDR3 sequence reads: CASSRGRLAEQRTDTQYF. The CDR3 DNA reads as TGTGCCAGTAGCCGGGGGAGACTAGCGGAGCAGCGCACAGATACGCAGTATTTT.

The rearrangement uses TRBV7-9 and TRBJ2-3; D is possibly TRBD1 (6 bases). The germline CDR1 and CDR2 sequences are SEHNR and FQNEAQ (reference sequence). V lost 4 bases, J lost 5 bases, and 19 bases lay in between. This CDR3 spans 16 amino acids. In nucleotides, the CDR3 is TGTGCCAGCAGCTACATTTCAGGGGTCTTAGGAGATACGCAGTATTTT. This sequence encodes CASSYISGVLGDTQYF.

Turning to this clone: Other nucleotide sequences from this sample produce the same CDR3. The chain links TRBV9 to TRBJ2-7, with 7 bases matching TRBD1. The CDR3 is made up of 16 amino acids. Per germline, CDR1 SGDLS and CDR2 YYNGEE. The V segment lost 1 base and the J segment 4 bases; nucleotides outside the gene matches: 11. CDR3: CASSVSTGQSSYEQYF. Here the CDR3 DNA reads TGTGCCAGCAGCGTATCTACGGGACAGAGTTCTTACGAGCAGTACTTC.

In nucleotides, the CDR3 is TGTGCCAGCAGTCCCCCGCCTGGACAGGGGTTGGAGCGAAGGAGTACGCAGTATTTT. It is translated as CASSPPPGQGLERRSTQYF. V usage is TRBV28 and J usage is TRBJ2-3; 9 bases agree with TRBD1. V dropped 5 bases and J dropped 8; count of bases not matched to a gene: 23. Per germline, CDR1 MDHEN and CDR2 SYDVKM. CDR3 length: 19 residues.

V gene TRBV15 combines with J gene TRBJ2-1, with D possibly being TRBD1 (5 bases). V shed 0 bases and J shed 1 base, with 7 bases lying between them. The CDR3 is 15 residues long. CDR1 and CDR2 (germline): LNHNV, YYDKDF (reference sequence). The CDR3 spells CATSRDQGSYNEQFF. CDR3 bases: TGTGCCACCAGCAGAGATCAGGGTTCCTACAATGAGCAGTTCTTC.

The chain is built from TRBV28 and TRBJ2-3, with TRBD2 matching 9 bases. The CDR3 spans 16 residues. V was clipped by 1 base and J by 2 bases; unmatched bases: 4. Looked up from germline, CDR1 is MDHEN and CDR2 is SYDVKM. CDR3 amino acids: CASSLYGGGATDTQYF. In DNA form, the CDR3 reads TGTGCCAGCAGTTTATATGGCGGGGGGGCCACAGATACGCAGTATTTT.

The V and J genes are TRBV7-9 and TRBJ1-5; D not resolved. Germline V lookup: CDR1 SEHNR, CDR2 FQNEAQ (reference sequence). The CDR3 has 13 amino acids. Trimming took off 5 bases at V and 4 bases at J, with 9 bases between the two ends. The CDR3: CASSHGGNQPQHF. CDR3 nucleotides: TGTGCCAGCAGCCACGGAGGGAATCAGCCCCAGCATTTT.

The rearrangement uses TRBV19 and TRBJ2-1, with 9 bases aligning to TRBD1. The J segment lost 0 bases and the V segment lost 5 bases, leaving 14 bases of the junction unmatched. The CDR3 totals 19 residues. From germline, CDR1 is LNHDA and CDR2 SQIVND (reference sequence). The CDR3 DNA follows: TGTGCCAGTAGTCCCGGGACAGGGTTCCGTTTAAGCTCCTACAATGAGCAGTTCTTC. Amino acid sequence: CASSPGTGFRLSSYNEQFF.

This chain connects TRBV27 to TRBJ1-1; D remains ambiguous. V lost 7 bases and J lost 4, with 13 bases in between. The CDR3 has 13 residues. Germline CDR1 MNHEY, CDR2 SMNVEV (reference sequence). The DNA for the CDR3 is TGTGCCAGCACCCTCATTCCGGGCACTGAAGCTTTCTTT. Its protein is CASTLIPGTEAFF.

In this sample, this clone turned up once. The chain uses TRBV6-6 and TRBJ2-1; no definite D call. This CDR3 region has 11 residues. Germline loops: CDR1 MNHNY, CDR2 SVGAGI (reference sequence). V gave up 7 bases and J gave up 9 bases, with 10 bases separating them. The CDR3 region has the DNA TGTGCCAGCACCCGTGAGTCTGAGCAGTTCTTC. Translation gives CASTRESEQFF.

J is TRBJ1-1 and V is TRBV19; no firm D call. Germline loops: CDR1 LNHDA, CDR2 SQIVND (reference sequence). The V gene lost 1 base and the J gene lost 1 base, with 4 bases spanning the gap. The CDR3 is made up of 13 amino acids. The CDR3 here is CASSIGGNTEAFF. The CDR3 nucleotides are TGTGCCAGTAGTATAGGCGGGAACACTGAAGCTTTCTTT.

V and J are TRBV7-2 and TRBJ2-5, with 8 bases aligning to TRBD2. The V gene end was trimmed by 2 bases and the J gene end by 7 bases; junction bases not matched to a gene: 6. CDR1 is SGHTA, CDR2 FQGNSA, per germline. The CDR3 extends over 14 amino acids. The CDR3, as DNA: TGTGCCAGCAGCTTAACGGGGGGGGCCGGGACCCAGTACTTC. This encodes CASSLTGGAGTQYF.

This chain's CDR3 is CASSLSRSQGLYEQYF. CDR3 sequence (DNA): TGTGCCAGCAGTTTATCGAGGTCCCAGGGGCTCTACGAGCAGTACTTC. The V gene is TRBV27, the J gene TRBJ2-7, with D possibly being TRBD1 (6 bases). The germline CDR1 and CDR2 sequences are MNHEY and SMNVEV (reference sequence). CDR3 length: 16 amino acids. V was shortened by 0 bases and J by 3 bases, with 15 bases between the two germline ends.

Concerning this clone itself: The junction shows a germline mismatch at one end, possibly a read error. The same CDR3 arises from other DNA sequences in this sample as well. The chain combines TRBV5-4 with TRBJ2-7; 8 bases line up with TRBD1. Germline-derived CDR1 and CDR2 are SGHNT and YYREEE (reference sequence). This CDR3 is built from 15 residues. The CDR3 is CASSLSGGQKYEQYF. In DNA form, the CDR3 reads TGTGCTAGCAGCCTATCAGGGGGCCAGAAGTACGAGCAGTACTTC. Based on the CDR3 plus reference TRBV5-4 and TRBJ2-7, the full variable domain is ETGVTQSPTHLIKTRGQQVTLRCSSQSGHNTVSWYQQALGQGPQFIFQYYREEENGRGNFPPRFSGLQFPNYSSELNVNALELDDSALYLCASSLSGGQKYEQYFGPGTRLTVT.

The CDR3 spells CASRPHAGDTGELFF. CDR3 in DNA: TGTGCCAGCAGACCCCATGCGGGGGACACCGGGGAGCTGTTTTTT. The chain carries TRBV6-4 and TRBJ2-2, with 7 bases aligning to TRBD2. Looked up from germline, CDR1 is MRHNA and CDR2 is SNTAGT. V lost 6 bases, J lost 3 bases, and 7 bases stayed unmatched. This CDR3 spans 15 amino acids.

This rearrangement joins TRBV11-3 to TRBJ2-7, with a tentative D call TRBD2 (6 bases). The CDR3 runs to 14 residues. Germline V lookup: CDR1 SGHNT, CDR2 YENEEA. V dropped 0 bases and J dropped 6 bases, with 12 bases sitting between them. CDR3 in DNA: TGTGCCAGCAGCTTAGATGGGGGGTCTACCGAGCAGTACTTC. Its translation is CASSLDGGSTEQYF. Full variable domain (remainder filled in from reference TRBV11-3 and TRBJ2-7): EAGVVQSPRYKIIEKKQPVAFWCNPISGHNTLYWYLQNLGQGPELLIRYENEEAVDDSQLPKDRFSAERLKGVDSTLKIQPAELGDSAVYLCASSLDGGSTEQYFGPGTRLTVT.

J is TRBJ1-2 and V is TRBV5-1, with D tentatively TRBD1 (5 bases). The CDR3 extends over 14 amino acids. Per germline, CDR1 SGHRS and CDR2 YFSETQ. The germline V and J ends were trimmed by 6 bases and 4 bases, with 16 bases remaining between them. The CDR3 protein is CASKGGEARYGYTF. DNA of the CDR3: TGCGCCAGCAAGGGAGGGGAGGCCCGCTATGGCTACACCTTC.

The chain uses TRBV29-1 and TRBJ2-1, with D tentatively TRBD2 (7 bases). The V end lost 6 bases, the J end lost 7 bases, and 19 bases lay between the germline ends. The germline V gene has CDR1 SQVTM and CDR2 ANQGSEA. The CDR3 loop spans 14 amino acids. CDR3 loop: CSVVVGGLGNEQFF. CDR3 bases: TGCAGCGTCGTCGTGGGGGGGCTGGGAAATGAGCAGTTCTTC.

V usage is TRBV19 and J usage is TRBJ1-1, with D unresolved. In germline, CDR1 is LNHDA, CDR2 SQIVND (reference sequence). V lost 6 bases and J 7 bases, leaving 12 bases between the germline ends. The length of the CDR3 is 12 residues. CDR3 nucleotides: TGTGCCAGTAGACCTCCCGCAGGTGAAGCTTTCTTT. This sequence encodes CASRPPAGEAFF.

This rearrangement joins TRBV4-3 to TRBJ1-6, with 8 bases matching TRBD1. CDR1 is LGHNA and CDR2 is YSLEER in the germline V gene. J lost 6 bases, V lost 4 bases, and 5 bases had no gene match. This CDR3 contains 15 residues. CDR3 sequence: CASSPTDRGNSPLHF. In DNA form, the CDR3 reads TGCGCCAGCAGCCCAACCGACAGGGGTAATTCACCCCTCCACTTT.

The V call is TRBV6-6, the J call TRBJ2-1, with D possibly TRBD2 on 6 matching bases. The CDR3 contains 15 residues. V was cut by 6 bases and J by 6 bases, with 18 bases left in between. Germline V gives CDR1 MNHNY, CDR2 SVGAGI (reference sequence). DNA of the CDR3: TGTGCCAGCAGCTCATCCCTAGCGTGGGGCAATGAGCAGTTCTTC. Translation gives CASSSSLAWGNEQFF.

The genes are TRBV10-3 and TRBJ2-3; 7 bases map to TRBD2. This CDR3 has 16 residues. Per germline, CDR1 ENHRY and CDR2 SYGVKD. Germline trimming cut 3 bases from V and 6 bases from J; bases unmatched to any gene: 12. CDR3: CAISDTSQRGRDTQYF. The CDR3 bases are TGTGCCATCAGTGATACTAGTCAGCGGGGTAGGGATACGCAGTATTTT.

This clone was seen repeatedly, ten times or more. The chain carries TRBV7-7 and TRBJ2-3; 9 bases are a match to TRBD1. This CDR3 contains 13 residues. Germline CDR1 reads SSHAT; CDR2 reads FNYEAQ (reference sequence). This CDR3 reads CATGQGFTDTQYF. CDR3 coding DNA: TGTGCTACGGGACAGGGCTTCACAGATACGCAGTATTTT.

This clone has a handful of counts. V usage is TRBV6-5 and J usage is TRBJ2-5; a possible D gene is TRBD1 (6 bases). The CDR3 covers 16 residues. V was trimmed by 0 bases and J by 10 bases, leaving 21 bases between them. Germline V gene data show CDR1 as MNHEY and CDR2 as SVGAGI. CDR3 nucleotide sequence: TGTGCCAGCAGTTACTCGTTAGCTGGGGGCGGCGGAATCCAGTACTTC. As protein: CASSYSLAGGGGIQYF.

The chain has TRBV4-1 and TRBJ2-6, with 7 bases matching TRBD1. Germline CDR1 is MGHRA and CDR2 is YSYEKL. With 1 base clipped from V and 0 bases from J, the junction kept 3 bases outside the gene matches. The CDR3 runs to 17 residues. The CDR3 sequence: CASSQGQGYSGANVLTF. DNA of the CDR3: TGCGCCAGCAGCCAAGGACAGGGCTACTCTGGGGCCAACGTCCTGACTTTC.

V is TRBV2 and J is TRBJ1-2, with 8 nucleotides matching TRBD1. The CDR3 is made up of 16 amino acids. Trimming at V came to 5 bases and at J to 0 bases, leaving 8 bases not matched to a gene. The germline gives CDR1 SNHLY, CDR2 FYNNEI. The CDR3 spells CASSSSTGAPNYGYTF. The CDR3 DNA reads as TGTGCCAGCAGTTCCTCGACAGGGGCGCCTAACTATGGCTACACCTTC.

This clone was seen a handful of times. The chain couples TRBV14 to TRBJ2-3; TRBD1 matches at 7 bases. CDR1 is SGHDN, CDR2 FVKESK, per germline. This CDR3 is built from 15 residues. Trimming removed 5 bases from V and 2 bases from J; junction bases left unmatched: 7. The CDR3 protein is CASSRGQTNTDTQYF. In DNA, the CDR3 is TGTGCCAGCAGCAGGGGACAGACTAACACAGATACGCAGTATTTT.